The sample holds a few counts of the clone carrying this TCR beta chain. This specimen comes from a study of T cells in Graves' hyperthyroidism and ophthalmopathy. The source material, RNA transcripts, was used to amplify TCR beta CDR3 regions. TCR CDR3 underwent first-round RT-PCR with the HTBI primer set. One entry per CDR3 protein, called by TCRdb with MiXCR from the multiplex PCR reads. This table has fewer than 450,000 distinct CDR3 sequences, roughly 17% appearing once. Sequencing was done on a sample of blood. This clonotype was obtained from a woman aged 25-40 years with Graves' hyperthyroidism that later progressed to Graves' ophthalmopathy.

Here the CDR3 DNA reads TGTGCCATCAGTGAGTCTACCGGGACAGGAGCCTACGAGCAGTACTTC. Translation: CAISESTGTGAYEQYF. The gene calls are TRBV10-3 and TRBJ2-7; 8 bases fit TRBD1. Germline V gives CDR1 ENHRY, CDR2 SYGVKD. There are 16 residues in the CDR3. J lost 2 bases, V lost 0 bases, and 6 bases had no gene match.